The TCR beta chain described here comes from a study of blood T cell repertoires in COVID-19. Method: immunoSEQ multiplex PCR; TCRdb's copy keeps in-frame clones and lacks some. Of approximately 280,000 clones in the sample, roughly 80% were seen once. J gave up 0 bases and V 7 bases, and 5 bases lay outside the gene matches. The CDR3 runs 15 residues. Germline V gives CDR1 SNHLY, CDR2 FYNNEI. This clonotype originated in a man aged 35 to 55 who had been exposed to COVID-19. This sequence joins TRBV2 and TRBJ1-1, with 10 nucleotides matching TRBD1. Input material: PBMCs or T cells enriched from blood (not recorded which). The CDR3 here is CASTRDRGMNTEAFF. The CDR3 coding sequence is TGTGCCAGCACCCGGGACAGGGGAATGAACACTGAAGCTTTCTTT.